The 13 T cell receptor beta chains below come from one sample, sequenced in a study of cytomegalovirus exposure and HLA in healthy donors. Measured with immunoSEQ multiplex PCR; TCRdb has only the in-frame clones, and not every one. The table records just over 20,000 clones, 97% of them present only once. Sequenced: PBMCs. The receptors originated from a man under 40 in good health and CMV-seropositive.

The CDR3 nucleotides are TGTGCCAGCAGCCAATGGACTAGCGGGAGGCACTACGAGCAGTACTTC. Amino acids: CASSQWTSGRHYEQYF. The chain combines TRBV5-6 with TRBJ2-7; TRBD2 agrees at 14 bases. The V and J ends lost 4 bases and 3 bases, in that order; junction bases with no gene match: 6. The CDR3 is made up of 16 amino acids. Germline V gene data show CDR1 as SGHDT and CDR2 as YYEEEE. Using reference TRBV5-6 and TRBJ2-7 for the parts outside the CDR3, the full variable domain is DAGVTQSPTHLIKTRGQQVTLRCSPKSGHDTVSWYQQALGQGPQFIFQYYEEEERQRGNFPDRFSGHQFPNYSSELNVNALLLGDSALYLCASSQWTSGRHYEQYFGPGTRLTVT.

The V gene is TRBV4-2, the J gene TRBJ2-5, with D maybe TRBD2 (5 bases). Germline V gene data show CDR1 as LGHNA and CDR2 as YNFKEQ. Trimming removed 1 base at V and 2 bases at J, with 14 bases between. CDR3 length: 16 amino acids. CDR3 sequence reads: CASSQGGGTLQETQYF. CDR3 sequence (DNA): TGTGCCAGCAGCCAAGGAGGAGGTACCTTGCAAGAGACCCAGTACTTC.

The J gene is TRBJ2-7, the V gene TRBV11-3; 9 nucleotides agree with TRBD1. J gave up 4 bases and V 5 bases, and 6 bases lay outside the gene matches. The CDR3 has 14 amino acids. Germline loops: CDR1 SGHNT, CDR2 YENEEA. CDR3 bases: TGTGCCAGCAGCCTGGGACAGGGTGAGTACGAGCAGTACTTC. Translating it yields CASSLGQGEYEQYF.

The V and J genes are TRBV27 and TRBJ2-2, with 12 bases matching TRBD2. With V trimmed by 6 bases and J by 6 bases, 8 bases remained unmatched. CDR1 and CDR2 from the germline V gene are MNHEY and SMNVEV (reference sequence). This CDR3 is 16 amino acids long. The CDR3 spells CASRLAGGFLSGELFF. In DNA form, the CDR3 reads TGTGCCAGCAGGCTAGCGGGAGGGTTTTTGTCCGGGGAGCTGTTTTTT.

This rearrangement joins TRBV7-8 to TRBJ2-1; TRBD2 aligns across 12 bases. The CDR3 consists of 18 residues. V lost 1 base and J lost 1; bases outside the gene matches: 5. CDR1 is SGHVS, CDR2 FQNEAQ, per germline. Here the CDR3 DNA reads TGTGCCAGCAGCTTAGGGGGACTAGCGGGTCTTTCCTACAATGAGCAGTTCTTC. Translated: CASSLGGLAGLSYNEQFF.

The chain has TRBV4-1 and TRBJ2-1, with a tentative D call TRBD2 (5 bases). This CDR3 has 14 amino acids. Deletions cut 4 bases from V and 3 bases from J, with 10 bases between. Germline assignment: CDR1 MGHRA and CDR2 YSYEKL. The CDR3 protein is CASSREDFYNEQFF. Here the CDR3 DNA reads TGCGCCAGCAGCCGAGAGGACTTCTACAATGAGCAGTTCTTC.

The chain is built from TRBV11-3 and TRBJ2-3; D unclear. Between the trimmed V and J ends, which lost 4 bases and 2 bases, there was a span of 7 bases. Germline V gene lookup returns CDR1 SGHNT and CDR2 YENEEA. CDR3 length: 13 amino acids. The CDR3 coding sequence is TGTGCCAGCAGCTCCCCGGTCACAGATACGCAGTATTTT. Protein sequence: CASSSPVTDTQYF.

The chain combines TRBV18 with TRBJ2-2; D is ambiguous. Per the germline V gene, CDR1 is KGHSH and CDR2 is LQKENI. The CDR3 sequence is 12 residues long. The V end was cut by 9 bases, the J end by 6 bases, with 11 bases between. DNA for the CDR3: TGTGCCAGTGACATGGGTTCCGGGGAGCTGTTTTTT. It specifies CASDMGSGELFF.

The V gene is TRBV29-1, the J gene TRBJ2-4, with 8 bases lining up with TRBD1. Germline V gives CDR1 SQVTM, CDR2 ANQGSEA. The CDR3 loop spans 14 amino acids. Trimming at V came to 7 bases and at J to 0 bases, leaving 5 bases not matched to a gene. The DNA for the CDR3 is TGCAGCGGGGGGACAGGTCTAGCCAAAAACATTCAGTACTTC. Translation: CSGGTGLAKNIQYF.

The rearrangement links TRBV2 to TRBJ2-6, with 7 positions matching TRBD1. Germline CDR1 is SNHLY and CDR2 is FYNNEI. CDR3 length: 16 amino acids. V trimming: 7 bases; J trimming: 0 bases; junction bases outside the gene matches: 6. CDR3 residues: CASIRDRFSGANVLTF. The CDR3 coding sequence is TGTGCCAGCATAAGGGACAGATTCTCTGGGGCCAACGTCCTGACTTTC.

A single count supports this clone. The chain carries TRBV4-2 and TRBJ2-7, with a tentative D call TRBD1 (5 bases). The CDR3 contains 16 residues. Trimming removed 1 base from V and 5 bases from J, with 18 bases in between. The germline V gene encodes CDR1 LGHNA and CDR2 YNFKEQ. CDR3 amino acids: CASSQGSWQGYHEQYF. DNA for the CDR3: TGTGCCAGCAGCCAAGGGTCCTGGCAGGGCTATCACGAGCAGTACTTC.

V usage is TRBV20-1 and J usage is TRBJ2-1, with D maybe TRBD1 (5 bases). V lost 2 bases and J 8 bases, leaving 7 bases between the germline ends. The CDR3 is 11 amino acids. Germline loops: CDR1 DFQATT, CDR2 SNEGSKA (reference sequence). The CDR3 sequence: CSARLGDEQFF. CDR3 nucleotides: TGCAGTGCTAGACTAGGGGATGAGCAGTTCTTC.

The DNA of the CDR3 is TGCGCCAGCAGCCCCAGCCGGACTAGCGGGAGGGGTGGTACAGATACGCAGTATTTT. Encoded protein: CASSPSRTSGRGGTDTQYF. The chain joins TRBV5-1 to TRBJ2-3; 15 bases agree with TRBD2. The CDR3 is made up of 19 amino acids. The V gene's germline CDR1 is SGHRS and CDR2 YFSETQ. Unmatched junction bases numbered 12, after V lost 4 bases and J lost 3 bases.